The 20 T cell receptor beta chains listed next were all sequenced from one sample in a study of T cells in Graves' hyperthyroidism and ophthalmopathy. Amplification of TCR beta CDR3 regions used RNA as the template. The HTBI primer set was used in a first-round RT-PCR of the TCR CDR3. TCRdb ran MiXCR on the multiplex PCR reads and lists one entry per CDR3 protein. This table has about 590,000 distinct CDR3 sequences, approximately 14% appearing once. The sequencing input was blood. The receptors stem from a woman under 40 with Graves' hyperthyroidism.

In this sample, this clonotype turned up many times. The rearrangement joins TRBV13 to TRBJ2-7; the match to TRBD2 covers 9 bases. CDR3 length: 15 amino acids. V was pared by 4 bases and J by 3 bases, with 7 bases of the junction left unmatched. CDR1 and CDR2 (germline): PRHDT, FYEKMQ (reference sequence). The CDR3 sequence: CASSSRLAANYEQYF. CDR3 nucleotides: TGTGCCAGCAGCTCGCGACTAGCGGCCAACTACGAGCAGTACTTC.

This clonotype has at least ten counts. One end of the junction varies from germline; a read error may be responsible. V is TRBV7-2 and J is TRBJ2-5; 10 bases match TRBD2. This CDR3 is built from 16 residues. Germline assignment: CDR1 SGHTA and CDR2 FQGNSA. The DNA for the CDR3 is TGTGCCAGCAGCTTAGTTCTAGCGGGAGAATGGGAGACCCAGCACTTC. Its translation is CASSLVLAGEWETQHF.

In its sample, this clonotype was seen a few times. This could be a read error, since a much larger clone is one nucleotide away. The V gene is TRBV12-3 or TRBV12-4, the J gene TRBJ2-1, with 14 bases that match TRBD2. The CDR3 consists of 16 residues. With 5 bases clipped from V and 8 bases from J, the junction kept 8 bases outside the gene matches. The CDR3 DNA is TGTGCCAGCAGTGGGACTAGCGGGAGAATGGGCCATGAGCAGTTCTTC. Protein: CASSGTSGRMGHEQFF.

The chain uses TRBV4-1 and TRBJ2-7; the match to TRBD1 covers 9 bases. The junction had 8 bases not matched to a gene; V was cut back by 3 bases and J by 5 bases. The CDR3 extends over 15 amino acids. In germline, CDR1 is MGHRA, CDR2 YSYEKL. The CDR3 loop reads CASSQSGTGYHEQYF. CDR3 nucleotide sequence: TGCGCCAGCAGCCAGTCCGGGACAGGGTACCACGAGCAGTACTTC.

This clonotype was detected many times. This rearrangement joins TRBV20-1 to TRBJ1-5; D is possibly TRBD1 (5 bases). This CDR3 contains 14 residues. The germline V gene encodes CDR1 DFQATT and CDR2 SNEGSKA (reference sequence). The ends were cut back, 3 bases at V and 6 bases at J, with 15 bases in the middle. CDR3 sequence reads: CSARSGGGSQPQHF. As DNA, the CDR3 is TGCAGTGCTAGGTCCGGCGGGGGATCTCAGCCCCAGCATTTT.

This clonotype was detected only a few times. CDR3 DNA: TGTGCCACCAGCAACGGACTCCCCACAGATACGCAGTATTTT. The encoded protein is CATSNGLPTDTQYF. The gene calls are TRBV15 and TRBJ2-3; D might be TRBD2 (5 bases). V was shortened by 4 bases and J by 2 bases, with 10 bases between the two germline ends. The CDR3 is 14 residues long. The V gene's germline CDR1 is LNHNV and CDR2 YYDKDF (reference sequence).

In this sample, this clonotype turned up many times. The chain joins TRBV20-1 to TRBJ2-3; D might be TRBD2 (6 bases). Germline V lookup: CDR1 DFQATT, CDR2 SNEGSKA (reference sequence). Between the trimmed V and J ends, which lost 3 bases and 5 bases, there was a span of 12 bases. The CDR3 length is 13 residues. DNA for the CDR3: TGCAGTGCTAGTGTCGGGAGTGTAGATACGCAGTATTTT. It is translated as CSASVGSVDTQYF.

This clonotype occurred many times. The rearrangement uses TRBV27 and TRBJ2-7, with D tentatively TRBD1 (6 bases). V gave up 3 bases and J gave up 2 bases, with 14 bases separating them. This CDR3 region has 15 residues. Germline V gives CDR1 MNHEY, CDR2 SMNVEV (reference sequence). CDR3 residues: CASSFWGRGAYEQYF. CDR3 sequence (DNA): TGTGCCAGCAGTTTCTGGGGGCGTGGGGCCTACGAGCAGTACTTC.

Details on this clonotype: A single base separates this from a much larger clone, so it may be a read error. The V and J genes are TRBV29-1 and TRBJ1-2; a weak D match, TRBD1 (5 bases). CDR3 length: 11 amino acids. Germline V CDR1 and CDR2: SQVTM, ANQGSEA. Here the CDR3 reads CNVRGYYGYTF. The CDR3 DNA follows: TGCAACGTTCGGGGGTACTATGGCTACACCTTC.

At least ten counts were recorded for this clonotype. V is TRBV2 and J is TRBJ2-1; 13 bases align to TRBD2. The V segment lost 5 bases and the J segment 0 bases; nucleotides outside the gene matches: 10. Germline lookup yields CDR1 SNHLY and CDR2 FYNNEI. The CDR3 covers 19 residues. CDR3 coding DNA: TGTGCCAGCAGTCCCGATCTACTAGCGGGAGGGAGCTCCTACAATGAGCAGTTCTTC. It encodes CASSPDLLAGGSSYNEQFF.

This clonotype has a count of ten or more. This chain uses TRBV2 with TRBJ2-2; tentatively, D is TRBD1 (5 bases). The ends were cut back, 4 bases at V and 2 bases at J, with 11 bases in the middle. The CDR3 consists of 15 residues. Germline CDR1 SNHLY, CDR2 FYNNEI. The CDR3 is CASSVTDFNTGELFF. The CDR3 DNA reads as TGTGCCAGCAGTGTGACAGACTTTAACACCGGGGAGCTGTTTTTT.

This chain joins TRBV3-1 and TRBJ2-1, with 10 nucleotides matching TRBD1. Germline-derived CDR1 and CDR2 are LGHDT and YNNKEL (reference sequence). The V segment lost 0 bases and the J segment 0 bases; nucleotides outside the gene matches: 14. This CDR3 spans 21 amino acids. The DNA of the CDR3 is TGTGCCAGCAGCCAAGATCCGGCCGGGACAGGGGTCTTGAGCTCCTACAATGAGCAGTTCTTC. Translating gives CASSQDPAGTGVLSSYNEQFF.

V and J are TRBV7-9 and TRBJ1-1; D unresolved. The V gene lost 4 bases and the J gene lost 0 bases, with 12 bases spanning the gap. Germline V gene lookup returns CDR1 SEHNR and CDR2 FQNEAQ (reference sequence). This CDR3 comprises 15 residues. Here the CDR3 DNA reads TGTGCCAGCAGCTCGCGAAGTTCTATGAACACTGAAGCTTTCTTT. Residues: CASSSRSSMNTEAFF.

V is TRBV15 and J is TRBJ2-3; the match to TRBD2 covers 7 bases. Germline assignment: CDR1 LNHNV and CDR2 YYDKDF (reference sequence). J gave up 2 bases and V 3 bases, and 11 bases lay outside the gene matches. This CDR3 spans 17 amino acids. The CDR3 spells CATSRTRAGLVTDTQYF. CDR3 DNA sequence: TGTGCCACCAGCAGGACACGAGCGGGATTGGTCACAGATACGCAGTATTTT.

In its sample, this clonotype was seen a few times. The rearrangement joins TRBV20-1 to TRBJ1-6; maybe TRBD1 (5 bases). Trimming took off 1 base at V and 0 bases at J, with 10 bases between the two ends. The germline gives CDR1 DFQATT, CDR2 SNEGSKA (reference sequence). The CDR3 contains 16 residues. For the CDR3, the DNA is TGCAGTGCTAGAGTAGGGGCTAGCTCCTATAATTCACCCCTCCACTTT. Translation: CSARVGASSYNSPLHF.

For this clonotype: A much bigger clone sits one base away, suggesting this may be a read error. This chain links TRBV5-1 with TRBJ2-2, with D unresolved. CDR3 length: 16 residues. Germline V CDR1 and CDR2: SGHRS, YFSETQ. CDR3 protein: CAGSLDRHPNTGELFF. In DNA form, the CDR3 reads TGCGCCGGCAGCTTGGATCGGCATCCGAACACCGGGGAGCTGTTTTTT.

This clonotype has ten or more counts. The rearrangement links TRBV7-9 to TRBJ2-7, with a tentative D call TRBD1 (6 bases). V gave up 4 bases and J gave up 6 bases, with 13 bases separating them. Germline CDR1 reads SEHNR; CDR2 reads FQNEAQ (reference sequence). CDR3 length equals 13 residues. The CDR3 DNA follows: TGTGCCAGCAGCTCCCAAACAGGGTTCGAGCAGTACTTC. As protein: CASSSQTGFEQYF.

As concerns this clonotype: A much larger clonotype is one base distant, so this may be a read error. The J gene is TRBJ2-7, the V gene TRBV12-3 or TRBV12-4, with a possible D match to TRBD1 (5 bases). The CDR3 runs 13 residues. V gave up 3 bases and J gave up 7 bases, with 13 bases separating them. In DNA form, the CDR3 reads TGTGCCAGCAGTTTGCCCCTCGACAGTGAGCAGTACTTC. Protein product: CASSLPLDSEQYF.

For this clonotype: Given a much more abundant clone one base away, this may be a read error. The chain combines TRBV2 with TRBJ2-7; 7 bases match TRBD1. From germline, CDR1 is SNHLY and CDR2 FYNNEI. The length of the CDR3 is 15 residues. V was clipped by 8 bases and J by 0 bases; unmatched bases: 10. The CDR3 here is CASRWSGTASYEQYF. In nucleotides, the CDR3 is TGTGCCAGCCGATGGTCCGGGACAGCCTCCTACGAGCAGTACTTC.

This clonotype has a handful of counts. The chain uses TRBV29-1 and TRBJ1-1; TRBD1 might be the D (5 bases). Germline-derived CDR1 and CDR2 are SQVTM and ANQGSEA. The CDR3 totals 14 residues. Trimming removed 7 bases from V and 10 bases from J, with 25 bases in between. CDR3 protein: CSARIRDPAGGAFF. The CDR3 DNA reads TGCAGCGCTAGGATACGGGACCCAGCGGGAGGAGCTTTCTTT.